The present T cell receptor beta chain was sequenced within a study of cytomegalovirus exposure and HLA in healthy donors. Primers: 60 Vbeta forward and 13 Jbeta reverse. The table came from immunoSEQ multiplex PCR; TCRdb's copy has only in-frame clones and leaves some out. The profile shows 180,000 or so clones, approximately 78% of them singletons. This clone was detected only a few times. Its antigen is as yet unknown. General study findings and limits: A list of 150 or so TCR beta chains associated with cytomegalovirus was given. For TCR beta chains, V- and J-gene trimming was later linked to a missense DCLRE1C variant.

The CDR3 has 14 residues. Germline V gene lookup returns CDR1 SGHAT and CDR2 FQNNGV. Between the trimmed V and J ends, which lost 3 bases and 6 bases, there was a span of 11 bases. Sequenced input: PBMCs. V usage is TRBV11-2 and J usage is TRBJ2-2; D may be TRBD1 (6 bases). The receptor was derived from a human donor in good health. CDR3 nucleotides: TGTGCCAGCAGCTTGACAGGTTTCCCCGGGGAGCTGTTTTTT. Residues: CASSLTGFPGELFF.